Detailed here is one T cell receptor beta chain. Both 60 Vbeta primers and 13 Jbeta primers went into the PCR. Repertoires were generated with immunoSEQ multiplex PCR, while TCRdb's copy carries only in-frame clones and drops some. This sample yields around 150,000 clones, of which roughly 72% are seen a single time; approximately 6.9% belongs to the top ten. The data stem from a study of cytomegalovirus exposure and HLA in healthy donors. Trimming left V 1 base short and J 8 bases short, with 5 bases between. Germline V lookup: CDR1 SEHNR, CDR2 FQNEAQ (reference sequence). CDR3 length equals 11 residues.

V gene TRBV7-9 combines with J gene TRBJ1-1, with D hard to call. This clonotype originated in a man aged 35 to 55 in good health and CMV-seropositive. Sequenced input: PBMCs. The CDR3 spells CASSLGQEAFF. CDR3 DNA: TGTGCCAGCAGCTTAGGGCAGGAAGCTTTCTTT.